This T cell receptor (beta chain) comes out of a study of CD8+CD57+ T cells in acquired aplastic anemia. Study details: DNA from sorted CD4+ and CD8+ cells averaged around 3.2 ug. General observations from the study: There were over 25 CD8+ CDR3 sequences that occurred in both patients and controls.

Genomic DNA, serving as template, underwent TCR beta VDJ and CDR3 profiling. MiXCR was run by TCRdb on the reads, yielding one entry per CDR3 protein. In the table there are about 400,000 distinct CDR3 sequences, 60% to 80% of which are singletons. The CDR3 covers 12 residues. Between the trimmed V and J ends, which lost 6 bases and 3 bases, there was a span of 8 bases. As concerns this clonotype: Its target is unknown.

The rearrangement uses TRBV12-3 or TRBV12-4 and TRBJ1-1; D gene ambiguous. Sequenced input: sorted CD4+, CD8+, or CD8+CD57+ T cells (not recorded which) from PBMCs. The receptor was isolated from a human donor in good health, serving as a control. This chain's CDR3 is CASRSVYTEAFF. DNA of the CDR3: TGTGCCAGCAGGTCGGTATACACTGAAGCTTTCTTT.